This T cell receptor (beta chain) is drawn from a study of immune evolution from preneoplasia to lung adenocarcinoma. Looking at the study overall: HLA loss of heterozygosity: roughly 7.5% AIS, under 19% MIA, over 25% ADC, none AAH.

This clone was detected only once. At one boundary the junction diverges from the germline segment, which might be a read error. Assay used: immunoSEQ multiplex PCR; TCRdb lists only in-frame clones, some missing. The repertoire holds 7,600 or so clones, with 82% as singletons. The length of the CDR3 is 14 residues. CDR1 SGHVS and CDR2 FQNEAQ come from the germline V gene. Resections took place in Japan or China from 2014 to 2017. Two lung cancer pathologists independently confirmed each histologic diagnosis. Nucleic acids came from premalignant or tumor cells enriched by macro-dissection. The source material was FFPE minimally invasive lung adenocarcinoma tissue. The chain uses TRBV7-8 and TRBJ1-1; D possibly corresponds to TRBD1 (5 bases). This TCR came from a person aged 65-85 years with lung adenocarcinoma. CDR3 residues: CASSPMGERTEALF. The CDR3 DNA sequence: TGTGCCAGCAGTCCGATGGGGGAGAGGACTGAAGCTCTCTTT.